The T cell receptor (beta chain) described here comes from a study of CD8+CD57+ T cells in acquired aplastic anemia. Study-level results: Patients and controls shared over 25 CD8+ CDR3 sequences. CD8+ Simpson's diversity showed no significant patient-control difference.

CDR3 and TCR beta VDJ profiling relied on a genomic DNA template. From the reads, TCRdb called clonotypes with MiXCR, one entry per CDR3 protein. Of 150,000 or so distinct CDR3 sequences in the sample, 40% to 55% were seen once. Individuals selected for sequencing had exhibited CD8+CD57+ cell expansion on flow cytometry. There were no patients without severe acquired aplastic anemia. With regard to this clonotype: The antigen remains unidentified.

The germline gives CDR1 SEHNR, CDR2 FQNEAQ (reference sequence). Trimming removed 8 bases at V and 1 base at J, with 12 bases between. The CDR3 runs 13 residues. The sequenced sample was sorted CD4+, CD8+, or CD8+CD57+ T cells (not recorded which) from PBMCs. The genes are TRBV7-9 and TRBJ2-7; D perhaps matches TRBD2 (6 bases). This clonotype originated in a human donor with aplastic anemia. The chain's CDR3 is CASSSLASYEQYF. The CDR3 DNA sequence: TGTGCCAGCTCCTCTCTAGCGTCCTACGAGCAGTACTTC.